This T cell receptor (beta chain) was obtained from a study of blood T cell repertoires in COVID-19. Study context: COVID-19 samples, acute and convalescent, were from the United States, Italy and Spain. T cells, B-cell-depleted T cells, or PBMCs provided the cDNA or gDNA that served as material.

The V gene's germline CDR1 is LNHDA and CDR2 SQIVND (reference sequence). This CDR3 has 14 residues. V was pared by 10 bases and J by 0 bases, with 16 bases between. Repertoires were generated with immunoSEQ multiplex PCR, while TCRdb's copy carries only in-frame clones and drops some. The sample holds under 200,000 clones, 86% seen once. The TCR sequence derives from a man between 65 and 80 years old with acute or convalescent COVID-19. V gene TRBV19 combines with J gene TRBJ2-7; the D gene is possibly TRBD1 (5 bases). The specimen sequenced was peripheral blood. The CDR3 coding sequence is TGTGCCACGATGGCAGGGCCTTTCTCCTACGAGCAGTACTTC. It codes for CATMAGPFSYEQYF.